This note documents a single TCR beta chain sequence. The target antigen is unknown. This record belongs to a study of T cell repertoires in cytomegalovirus infection. Study findings and constraints: HLA-C-restricted CMV clonotypes gave the most frequent clonotype in two of eight donors.

TCRdb analysed the reads with MiXCR anew, one entry per CDR3 protein. The table lists 680,000 or so distinct CDR3 sequences, about a third of them singletons, with around 2.8% in the top ten. The material sequenced was PBMCs. The clonotype was recovered from a human donor in good health (CMV status not recorded). Some clones in this sample may be carry-over from other donors' samples.

CDR3 nucleotides: TGTGCCAGCAGCCTAGTACTGGGTCCCTCCGGCTACACCTTC. It is translated as CASSLVLGPSGYTF. The chain employs TRBV7-9 and TRBJ1-2; no clear D. This CDR3 contains 14 residues. Germline CDR1 is SEHNR and CDR2 is FQNEAQ (reference sequence). Trimming took 5 bases from V and 8 from J, leaving 18 bases between them.